Below are 3 T cell receptor beta chains sequenced from a single sample in a study of cytotoxic CD8 clonotypes in ibrutinib-treated CLL. Generated by immunoSEQ multiplex PCR, the TCRdb table keeps only in-frame clones and is missing some. Among approximately 23,000 clones, roughly 75% were seen once, and the ten largest hold more than 7%. The sample consisted of PBMCs, taken before ibrutinib treatment. Receptors originate from a human donor with chronic lymphocytic leukemia.

As for this clone: This specimen includes other DNA sequences encoding the same CDR3. The rearrangement links TRBV19 to TRBJ1-5; D ambiguous. V dropped 3 bases and J dropped 2 bases, with 14 bases sitting between them. Germline V CDR1 and CDR2: LNHDA, SQIVND (reference sequence). The CDR3 loop spans 16 amino acids. CDR3 region: CASSIRVGRGNQPQHF. DNA of the CDR3: TGTGCCAGTAGTATTCGGGTCGGACGGGGCAATCAGCCCCAGCATTTT. Using reference TRBV19 and TRBJ1-5 for the parts outside the CDR3, the full variable domain is DGGITQSPKYLFRKEGQNVTLSCEQNLNHDAMYWYRQDPGQGLRLIYYSQIVNDFQKGDIAEGYSVSREKKESFPLTVTSAQKNPTAFYLCASSIRVGRGNQPQHFGDGTRLSIL.

The chain employs TRBV2 and TRBJ1-5, with 9 bases fitting TRBD1. With 7 bases clipped from V and 3 bases from J, the junction kept 4 bases outside the gene matches. The CDR3 is 14 residues long. The V gene's germline CDR1 is SNHLY and CDR2 FYNNEI. CDR3 bases: TGTGCCAGCAACCGGGACAGGGACAATCAGCCCCAGCATTTT. Its translation: CASNRDRDNQPQHF. The entire variable domain, with the rest obtained from reference TRBV2 and TRBJ1-5, is as follows: EPEVTQTPSHQVTQMGQEVILRCVPISNHLYFYWYRQILGQKVEFLVSFYNNEISEKSEIFDDQFSVERPDGSNFTLKIRSTKLEDSAMYFCASNRDRDNQPQHFGDGTRLSIL.

V usage is TRBV6-6 and J usage is TRBJ2-7, with 8 bases identical to TRBD2. Unmatched junction bases numbered 13, after V lost 7 bases and J lost 5 bases. CDR1 and CDR2 (germline): MNHNY, SVGAGI (reference sequence). The CDR3 runs 15 residues. The chain's CDR3 is CASTYIWTGGDEQYF. CDR3 coding DNA: TGTGCCAGCACCTACATTTGGACGGGAGGGGACGAGCAGTACTTC.